The next 11 T cell receptor beta chains were all read from a single sample in a study of read filtering for tumor transcriptome and immune sequencing. Molecular barcoded adaptors covering alpha/delta and beta/gamma chains were used on roughly 370 ng RNA. TCRdb reanalysed the reads using MiXCR and keeps one entry per CDR3 protein. The sample shows fewer than 50,000 distinct CDR3 sequences, under 15% of them seen only once. Sequencing was performed on a population of CD138-negative cells sorted from bone marrow. The receptors stem from a donor aged 40 or older with multiple myeloma.

This clonotype was detected many times. This rearrangement joins TRBV6-5 to TRBJ2-5; 10 bases agree with TRBD1. V gave up 6 bases and J gave up 5 bases; unmatched junction bases: 12. Per the germline V gene, CDR1 is MNHEY and CDR2 is SVGAGI. The CDR3 spans 16 residues. The CDR3 region is CASRMTGGRPQETQYF. CDR3 bases: TGTGCCAGCAGGATGACAGGGGGCCGGCCTCAGGAGACCCAGTACTTC.

This clonotype was counted ten times or more. This chain connects TRBV5-1 to TRBJ2-3; 8 bases are a match to TRBD2. There are 15 residues in the CDR3. CDR1 is SGHRS, CDR2 YFSETQ, per germline. With 4 bases clipped from V and 4 bases from J, the junction kept 8 bases outside the gene matches. The CDR3 DNA sequence: TGCGCCAGCAGCGCCCTGGCGGGAGGTGCAGATACGCAGTATTTT. Translating gives CASSALAGGADTQYF.

The V and J genes are TRBV11-2 and TRBJ2-5, with no clear D. The CDR3 covers 13 residues. Trimming stripped 1 base from V and 4 bases from J, with 7 bases between. Germline V CDR1 and CDR2: SGHAT, FQNNGV. CDR3 protein: CASSLGHLETQYF. The CDR3 DNA sequence: TGTGCCAGCAGCTTAGGGCACCTAGAGACCCAGTACTTC.

This clonotype has a count of ten or more. CDR3 in amino acids: CATSREVEQGRQPQHF. The CDR3 DNA sequence: TGTGCCACCAGCAGAGAGGTGGAACAGGGAAGGCAGCCCCAGCATTTT. The chain couples TRBV15 to TRBJ1-5; tentatively, D is TRBD1 (6 bases). The CDR3 is made up of 16 amino acids. Germline lookup yields CDR1 LNHNV and CDR2 YYDKDF (reference sequence). V lost 0 bases and J 7 bases, leaving 16 bases between the germline ends.

This clonotype was detected many times. The chain links TRBV6-6 to TRBJ2-3, with 7 bases fitting TRBD2. Germline values: CDR1 MNHNY, CDR2 SVGAGI (reference sequence). V shed 7 bases, J shed 3 bases, and the junction held 16 bases outside the gene matches. The CDR3 covers 17 residues. This chain's CDR3 is CASTWPGGRASTDTQYF. The CDR3, as DNA: TGTGCCAGCACATGGCCCGGGGGGAGGGCCTCTACAGATACGCAGTATTTT.

Of note for this clonotype: This may be a read error, as it is one base from a much larger clone. This chain joins TRBV27 and TRBJ2-1, with 10 bases lining up with TRBD1. The CDR3 covers 14 residues. Germline V gene lookup returns CDR1 MNHEY and CDR2 SMNVEV (reference sequence). Written as DNA, the CDR3 is TGTGCCAGCAGTCCTGTGGACAGGGGGAATGGGCAGTTCTTC. This sequence encodes CASSPVDRGNGQFF.

This clonotype came up many times. The rearrangement links TRBV29-1 to TRBJ1-2; no reliable D call. Trimming pared 4 bases from V and 3 bases from J, leaving 15 bases between. The CDR3 sequence is 14 residues long. The germline CDR1 and CDR2 sequences are SQVTM and ANQGSEA. The CDR3: CSVALLVRDYGYTF. CDR3 nucleotides: TGCAGCGTTGCTCTCCTCGTCCGAGACTATGGCTACACCTTC.

V gene TRBV6-6 combines with J gene TRBJ2-5, with D perhaps given as TRBD1 or TRBD2 (6 bases each). The CDR3 has 13 amino acids. CDR1 is MNHNY and CDR2 is SVGAGI in the germline V gene (reference sequence). With 1 base removed from V and 5 bases from J, the gap between germline ends came to 8 bases. CDR3 residues: CASSYFGGETQYF. CDR3 coding DNA: TGTGCCAGCAGTTACTTCGGGGGCGAGACCCAGTACTTC.

There are a few counts of this clonotype. A read error is possible here, since a much larger clone lies one base away. The CDR3 protein is CSVGREFSYNGQFF. The CDR3 nucleotides are TGCAGCGTTGGGCGGGAGTTCTCCTACAATGGGCAGTTCTTC. The chain is built from TRBV29-1 and TRBJ2-1, with 7 bases aligning to TRBD2. The germline CDR1 and CDR2 sequences are SQVTM and ANQGSEA. The CDR3 totals 14 residues.

This clonotype was seen just once. V and J are TRBV25-1 and TRBJ2-5; D remains unclear. This CDR3 region has 17 residues. V was clipped by 3 bases and J by 1 base, with 18 bases between them. Germline V gene data show CDR1 as MGHDK and CDR2 as SYGVNS. The CDR3 DNA reads TGTGCCAGCAGTGAGTTTGTGAGGTACCTATTCCAAGAGACCCAGTACTTC. Residues: CASSEFVRYLFQETQYF.

The sample holds many counts of this clonotype. The chain joins TRBV20-1 to TRBJ1-5; D is perhaps TRBD1 (6 bases). V was trimmed by 1 base and J by 0 bases, leaving 16 bases between them. CDR1 and CDR2 from the germline V gene are DFQATT and SNEGSKA (reference sequence). This CDR3 comprises 17 residues. The chain's CDR3 is CSARATGTRNSNQPQHF. Here the CDR3 DNA reads TGCAGTGCTAGAGCTACCGGGACAAGAAATAGCAATCAGCCCCAGCATTTT.